The sequence of this TCR beta chain was determined in a study of early T cells in non-severe SARS-CoV-2 infection. On the study more broadly: The input, bulk RNA from unsorted whole blood, was sequenced, and chains were unpaired. Study-level findings and limits: Lookups in VDJdb leaned toward anti-spike CD8 responses and missed private and CD4 specificities.

On this clonotype itself: Antigen unknown.

The V gene's germline CDR1 is MDHEN and CDR2 SYDVKM. The CDR3 covers 13 residues. V lost 3 bases, J lost 4 bases, and 6 bases lay in between. Individual cDNA molecules carried attached unique molecular identifiers. TCRdb re-analysed the 5' RACE reads in MiXCR, keeping a single row per CDR3 protein. Among about 70,000 distinct CDR3 sequences listed, about 14% were seen once. This TCR derives from an adult who was a healthcare worker with PCR-confirmed SARS-CoV-2 infection or an uninfected control (not recorded which). The chain is built from TRBV28 and TRBJ2-2; D call uncertain. The sequencing used whole blood, collected at baseline. The CDR3 reads CASSFSRTGELFF. The CDR3 bases are TGTGCCAGCAGTTTTTCCCGCACCGGGGAGCTGTTTTTT.